This is a list of T cell receptor beta chains from one sample in a study of cytomegalovirus exposure and HLA in healthy donors. Profiled with immunoSEQ multiplex PCR; TCRdb holds only in-frame clones, not every one. In the table there are 120,000 to 150,000 clones, 70% to 85% of which are singletons. The sequencing sample was made of PBMCs. Source of these receptors: a woman aged 40 to 50 in good health and CMV-seronegative. The CDR3 runs from the conserved cysteine through the conserved F or W. The D gene is left open where the match is weak. Size is omitted from some rows. Given values are once, few, many or a class for expanded clones.

>TRBJ1-6|NA|TRBV19|NA
CASSNPGNFSPLHF
TGTGCCAGTAGTAACCCAGGCAATTTTTCACCCCTCCACTTT
>TRBJ2-3|NA|TRBV11-3|TRBD2
CASSHSLAGAKDTQYF
TGTGCCAGCAGCCATTCACTAGCGGGAGCGAAAGATACGCAGTATTTT
>TRBJ2-7|NA|TRBV5-8|TRBD2
CASSLLVTSGRAHRFREQYF
TGTGCCAGCAGCTTGTTGGTGACTAGCGGGAGGGCCCATCGTTTTCGGGAGCAGTACTTC
>TRBJ2-2|NA|TRBV7-2|NA
CASSLARTSTGELFF
TGTGCCAGCAGCTTAGCCAGAACAAGCACCGGGGAGCTGTTTTTT
>TRBJ2-1|NA|TRBV2|TRBD2
CASSELAGVNEQFF
TGTGCCAGCAGTGAGTTAGCGGGAGTTAATGAGCAGTTCTTC
>TRBJ2-1|NA|TRBV4-2|NA
CASNQVGASYNEQFF
TGTGCCAGCAACCAGGTAGGGGCCTCCTACAATGAGCAGTTCTTC
>TRBJ1-1|NA|TRBV27|TRBD1
CASSLPGGSEAFF
TGTGCCAGCAGTTTACCAGGGGGCAGTGAAGCTTTCTTT
>TRBJ2-7|few|TRBV7-8|NA
CASSGYAVQGLGSYEQYF
TGTGCCAGCAGCGGATACGCCGTACAGGGCTTGGGGTCCTACGAGCAGTACTTC
>TRBJ2-7|NA|TRBV5-4|NA
CASSKQGEQYF
TGTGCCAGCAGCAAACAGGGAGAGCAGTACTTC
>TRBJ2-3|NA|TRBV18|TRBD2
CASSPPSPSGNTDTQYF
TGTGCCAGCTCACCACCATCTCCTAGCGGGAACACAGATACGCAGTATTTT
>TRBJ1-2|NA|TRBV7-9|TRBD1
CSSSLGQGSSLTGYTF
TGTTCCAGCAGCCTCGGACAGGGTTCGTCTTTGACGGGCTACACCTTC
>TRBJ2-5|NA|TRBV6-6|TRBD2
CASSYRREGQETQYF
TGTGCCAGCAGTTACCGCAGGGAGGGACAAGAGACCCAGTACTTC
>TRBJ2-3|NA|TRBV28|NA
CASSFLERGLTDTQYF
TGTGCCAGCAGTTTTTTAGAGAGGGGGTTAACAGATACGCAGTATTTT
>TRBJ1-2|NA|TRBV19|NA
CASRQGFYGYTF
TGTGCCAGTAGGCAGGGTTTCTATGGCTACACCTTC
>TRBJ2-1|NA|TRBV9|TRBD2
CASSQRGIGTSPYNEQFF
TGTGCCAGCAGCCAGCGGGGGATTGGGACTAGCCCCTACAATGAGCAGTTCTTC
>TRBJ2-7|NA|TRBV5-1|TRBD1
CASSGQGLSYEQYF
TGCGCCAGCAGCGGACAGGGTCTATCGTACGAGCAGTACTTC
>TRBJ2-7|NA|TRBV9|NA
CASNAQGGSYEQYF
TGTGCCAGCAACGCCCAGGGGGGTTCCTACGAGCAGTACTTC
>TRBJ1-1|NA|TRBV19|TRBD1
CASSTPGGRDTEAFF
TGTGCCAGTAGCACACCAGGGGGCCGGGACACTGAAGCTTTCTTT
>TRBJ2-1|NA|TRBV7-2|NA
CASSAQRNEQFF
TGTGCCAGCAGCGCCCAGAGGAATGAGCAGTTCTTC
>TRBJ2-3|once|TRBV14|NA
CASSLSLGLTDTQYF
TGTGCCAGCAGCCTCTCACTAGGGCTTACAGATACGCAGTATTTT
>TRBJ2-3|once|TRBV18|TRBD2
CASSPPGTSSTDTQYF
TGTGCCAGCTCACCACCCGGGACTAGCTCCACAGATACGCAGTATTTT
>TRBJ2-7|NA|TRBV6-5|NA
CASHSSWQGKVEQYF
TGTGCCAGCCATTCTTCGTGGCAGGGAAAGGTCGAGCAGTACTTC
>TRBJ1-6|once|TRBV28|TRBD1
CASSLPVGTDRPSPLHF
TGTGCCAGCAGTTTACCAGTCGGGACAGATCGACCTTCACCCCTCCACTTT
>TRBJ2-7|NA|TRBV7-9|TRBD2
CASSLPIRLAGAGEQYF
TGCGCCAGCAGCCTCCCCATACGGCTAGCGGGAGCCGGTGAGCAGTACTTC
>TRBJ2-2|once|TRBV18|TRBD2
CASSPWTSGNTGELFF
TGTGCCAGCTCACCATGGACTAGCGGGAACACCGGGGAGCTGTTTTTT
>TRBJ2-5|NA|TRBV10-3|NA
CAIKDSLAETQYF
TGTGCCATCAAGGACAGCCTCGCGGAGACCCAGTACTTC
>TRBJ1-2|NA|TRBV5-5|NA
CASRAEDRSNYGYTF
TGTGCCAGCAGAGCGGAAGACAGGTCCAACTATGGCTACACCTTC
>TRBJ1-4|NA|TRBV14|TRBD1
CASSVGGHANEKLFF
TGTGCCAGCAGCGTAGGGGGCCATGCTAATGAAAAACTGTTTTTT
>TRBJ2-7|NA|TRBV7-2|TRBD1
CASSLGSGTGSFYEQYF
TGTGCCAGCAGCTTAGGATCCGGGACAGGATCGTTCTACGAGCAGTACTTC
>TRBJ1-2|few|TRBV7-2|TRBD1
CASSPRMGQNYGYTF
TGTGCCAGCAGCCCGCGGATGGGACAGAACTATGGCTACACCTTC
>TRBJ1-2|NA|TRBV15|NA
CATRRDSLQEDYGYTF
TGTGCCACCAGAAGAGATAGTTTGCAGGAGGACTATGGCTACACCTTC
>TRBJ2-3|NA|TRBV4-2|TRBD2
CASSPNLLAGPTDTQYF
TGTGCCAGCAGCCCCAACCTCCTAGCGGGTCCGACGGATACGCAGTATTTT
>TRBJ2-1|NA|TRBV4-2|TRBD2
CASSQASSGIRLSYNEQFF
TGTGCCAGCAGCCAAGCAAGTAGCGGGATCAGACTCTCCTACAATGAGCAGTTCTTC
>TRBJ1-1|NA|TRBV14|TRBD1
CASSLSPGQGNTEAFF
TGTGCCAGCAGCCTAAGTCCGGGACAGGGAAACACTGAAGCTTTCTTT
>TRBJ2-6|NA|TRBV7-3|TRBD1
CASSPPGQGRVLTF
TGTGCCAGCAGCCCGCCGGGACAGGGTCGGGTCCTGACTTTC
>TRBJ2-6|NA|TRBV2|NA
CASAPGYSGANVLTF
TGTGCCAGCGCCCCAGGGTATTCTGGGGCCAACGTCCTGACTTTC
>TRBJ2-1|NA|TRBV7-9|TRBD1
CASSLAGQSASSYNEQFF
TGTGCCAGCAGCTTAGCGGGACAGTCAGCGAGCTCCTACAATGAGCAGTTCTTC
>TRBJ2-1|NA|TRBV10-3|TRBD2
CAISWTSGHNEQFF
TGTGCCATCAGTTGGACTAGCGGGCACAATGAGCAGTTCTTC
>TRBJ1-2|NA|TRBV9|NA
CASSDAGTFIYGYTF
TGTGCCAGCAGCGACGCCGGGACTTTCATATATGGCTACACCTTC
>TRBJ2-7|NA|TRBV6-5|NA
CASSSDSGWAYEQYF
TGTGCCAGCAGTAGCGACAGTGGGTGGGCCTACGAGCAGTACTTC
>TRBJ2-3|NA|TRBV9|NA
CASSVVTDTQYF
TGTGCCAGCAGCGTAGTAACAGATACGCAGTATTTT
>TRBJ2-1|NA|TRBV9|TRBD2
CASSVVISGGSYNEQFF
TGTGCCAGCAGCGTAGTGATATCGGGGGGCTCCTACAATGAGCAGTTCTTC
>TRBJ2-5|NA|TRBV28|TRBD2
CASSTSGSGGETQYF
TGTGCCAGCAGTACTAGCGGGAGTGGAGGGGAGACCCAGTACTTC
>TRBJ2-7|NA|TRBV7-2|NA
CASSSAAYEQYF
TGTGCCAGCAGCTCCGCGGCCTACGAGCAGTACTTC
>TRBJ2-3|NA|TRBV2|TRBD1
CASFSTGTGGGTDTQYF
TGTGCCAGCTTCTCGACGGGGACAGGGGGCGGGACAGATACGCAGTATTTT
>TRBJ1-2|NA|TRBV28|NA
CASSAYTGGYTF
TGTGCCAGCAGTGCCTACACAGGCGGCTACACCTTC
>TRBJ1-4|NA|TRBV7-6|NA
CASSLARSYEKLFF
TGTGCCAGCAGCTTAGCGCGGTCTTATGAAAAACTGTTTTTT
>TRBJ1-1|NA|TRBV6-5|NA
CASISAGLMNTEAFF
TGTGCCAGCATTTCGGCAGGTCTAATGAACACTGAAGCTTTCTTT
>TRBJ2-1|NA|TRBV5-6|TRBD2
CASSFGGRGYNEQFF
TGTGCCAGCAGCTTCGGAGGGAGGGGCTACAATGAGCAGTTCTTC
>TRBJ2-7|NA|TRBV9|NA
CASSVGGDPQYEQYF
TGTGCCAGCAGCGTAGGAGGCGATCCCCAATACGAGCAGTACTTC
>TRBJ2-7|NA|TRBV7-2|NA
CASSLGQVPYEQYF
TGTGCCAGCAGCTTAGGACAGGTCCCCTACGAGCAGTACTTC
>TRBJ1-1|NA|TRBV7-2|TRBD1
CASSFVTGREAFF
TGTGCCAGCAGCTTCGTGACAGGGCGTGAAGCTTTCTTT
>TRBJ2-1|NA|TRBV16|TRBD2
CASSRPSGSVNEQFF
TGTGCCAGCAGCCGCCCTAGCGGGAGTGTTAATGAGCAGTTCTTC